This T cell receptor beta chain was profiled in a study of cytomegalovirus exposure and HLA in healthy donors. Overall study findings and caveats: Common viral pathogens seemed to be connected with several of the most significant clusters, according to a later analysis.

This PCR relied on a set of 60 Vbeta primers and 13 Jbeta primers. This table comes from immunoSEQ multiplex PCR, and its TCRdb copy is limited to in-frame clones, with some not included. The sample consists of 240,000 or so clones, more than 75% of them appearing once. Notes on this clone: Its antigen is not known.

The sample comprised PBMCs. This clonotype was obtained from a woman in her thirties or forties in good health and CMV-seropositive.

CDR3: CASSLGAGQGLYGYTF. In DNA, the CDR3 is TGTGCCAGCAGCTTAGGGGCGGGACAGGGGCTCTATGGCTACACCTTC. The chain joins TRBV7-9 to TRBJ1-2; TRBD1 agrees at 10 bases. Unmatched junction bases numbered 6, after V lost 1 base and J lost 4 bases. CDR3 length: 16 residues. CDR1 and CDR2 (germline): SEHNR, FQNEAQ (reference sequence).